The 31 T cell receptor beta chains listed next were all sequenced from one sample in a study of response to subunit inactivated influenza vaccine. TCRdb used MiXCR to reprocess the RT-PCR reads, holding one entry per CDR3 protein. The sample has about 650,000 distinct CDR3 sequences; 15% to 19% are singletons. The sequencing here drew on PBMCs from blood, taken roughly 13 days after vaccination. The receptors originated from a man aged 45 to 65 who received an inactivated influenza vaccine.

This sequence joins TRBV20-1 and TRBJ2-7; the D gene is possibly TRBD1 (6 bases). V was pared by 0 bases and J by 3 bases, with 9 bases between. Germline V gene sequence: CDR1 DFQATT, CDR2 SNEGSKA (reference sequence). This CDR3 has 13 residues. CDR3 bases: TGCAGTGCTAGAGAGGGACACAACTACGAGCAGTACTTC. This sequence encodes CSAREGHNYEQYF.

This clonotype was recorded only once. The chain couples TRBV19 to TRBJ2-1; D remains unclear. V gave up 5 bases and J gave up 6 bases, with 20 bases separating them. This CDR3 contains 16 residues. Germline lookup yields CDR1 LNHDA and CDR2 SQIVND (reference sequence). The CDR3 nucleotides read TGTGCCAGTAGTTCCTGTCCTCTATCCGATTGCAATGAGCAGTTCTTC. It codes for CASSSCPLSDCNEQFF.

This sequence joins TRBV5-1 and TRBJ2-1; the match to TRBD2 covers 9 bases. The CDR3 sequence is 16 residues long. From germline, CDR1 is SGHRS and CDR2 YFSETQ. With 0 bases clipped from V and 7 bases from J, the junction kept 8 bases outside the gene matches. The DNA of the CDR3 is TGCGCCAGCAGCTTGGCGGCGACTAGCGGTGGAAATGAGCAGTTCTTC. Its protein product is CASSLAATSGGNEQFF.

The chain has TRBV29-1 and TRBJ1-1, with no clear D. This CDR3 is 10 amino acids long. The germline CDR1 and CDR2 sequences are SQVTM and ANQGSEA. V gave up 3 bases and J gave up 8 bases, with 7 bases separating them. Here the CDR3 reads CSVERLEAFF. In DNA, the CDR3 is TGCAGCGTTGAGAGGCTAGAAGCTTTCTTT.

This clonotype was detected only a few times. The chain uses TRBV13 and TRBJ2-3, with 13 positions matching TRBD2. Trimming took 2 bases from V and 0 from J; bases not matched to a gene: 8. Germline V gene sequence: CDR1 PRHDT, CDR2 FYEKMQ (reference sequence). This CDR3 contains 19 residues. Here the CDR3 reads CASSLSLGTSGESTDTQYF. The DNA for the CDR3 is TGTGCCAGCAGCTTATCTCTCGGGACTAGCGGGGAGAGCACAGATACGCAGTATTTT.

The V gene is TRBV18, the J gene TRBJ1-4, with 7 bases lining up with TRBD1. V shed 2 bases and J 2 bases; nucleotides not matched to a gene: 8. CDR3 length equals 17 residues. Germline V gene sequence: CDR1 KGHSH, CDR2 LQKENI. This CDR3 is CASSPNEQGFTNEKLFF. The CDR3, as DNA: TGTGCCAGCTCACCAAACGAACAGGGGTTCACTAATGAAAAACTGTTTTTT.

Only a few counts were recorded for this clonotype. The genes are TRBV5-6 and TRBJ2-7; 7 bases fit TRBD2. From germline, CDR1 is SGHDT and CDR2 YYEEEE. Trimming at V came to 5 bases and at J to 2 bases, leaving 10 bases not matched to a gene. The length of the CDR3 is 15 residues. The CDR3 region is CASRLRDYSTYEQYF. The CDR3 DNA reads TGTGCCAGCAGGCTCCGGGACTACTCAACCTACGAGCAGTACTTC.

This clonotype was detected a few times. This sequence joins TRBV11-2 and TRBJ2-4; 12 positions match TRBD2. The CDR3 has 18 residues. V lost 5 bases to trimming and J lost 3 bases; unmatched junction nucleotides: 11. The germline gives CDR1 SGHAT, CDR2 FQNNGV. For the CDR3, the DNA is TGTGCCAGCAGCCCGCTAGCGGGGGGGCAGGGAGTCAAAAACATTCAGTACTTC. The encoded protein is CASSPLAGGQGVKNIQYF.

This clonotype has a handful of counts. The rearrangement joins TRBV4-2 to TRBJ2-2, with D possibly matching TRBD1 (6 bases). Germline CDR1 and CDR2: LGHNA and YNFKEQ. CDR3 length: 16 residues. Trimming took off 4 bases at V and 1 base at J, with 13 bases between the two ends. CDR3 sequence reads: CASSRLVQGNTGELFF. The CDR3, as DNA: TGTGCCAGCAGCCGTTTAGTACAGGGGAACACCGGGGAGCTGTTTTTT.

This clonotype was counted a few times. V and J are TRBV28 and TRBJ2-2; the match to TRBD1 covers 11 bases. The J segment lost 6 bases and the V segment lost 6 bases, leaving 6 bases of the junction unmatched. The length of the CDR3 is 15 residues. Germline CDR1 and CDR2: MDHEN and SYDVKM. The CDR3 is CASRRTGGLAGELFF. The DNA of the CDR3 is TGTGCCAGCAGGCGGACAGGGGGCCTCGCCGGGGAGCTGTTTTTT.

This CDR3 reads CASSNNSGTGDEGYTF. In nucleotides, the CDR3 is TGTGCCAGCAGTAATAATTCCGGGACAGGGGACGAAGGCTACACCTTC. The chain has TRBV12-3 or TRBV12-4 and TRBJ1-2; TRBD1 agrees at 10 bases. With V trimmed by 5 bases and J by 8 bases, 14 bases remained unmatched. The CDR3 is 16 amino acids.

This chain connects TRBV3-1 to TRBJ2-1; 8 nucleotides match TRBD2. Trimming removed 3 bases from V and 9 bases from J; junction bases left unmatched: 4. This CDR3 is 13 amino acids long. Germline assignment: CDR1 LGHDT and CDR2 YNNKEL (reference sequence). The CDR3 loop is CASSQGLVGEQFF. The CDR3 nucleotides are TGTGCCAGCAGCCAGGGACTAGTTGGTGAGCAGTTCTTC.

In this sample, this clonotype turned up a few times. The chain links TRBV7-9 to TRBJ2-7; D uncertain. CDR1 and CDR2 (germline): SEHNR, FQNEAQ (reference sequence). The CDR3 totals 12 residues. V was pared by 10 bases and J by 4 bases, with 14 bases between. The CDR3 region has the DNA TGTGCCAACCACGGCGAGGTTTACGAGCAGTACTTC. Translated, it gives CANHGEVYEQYF.

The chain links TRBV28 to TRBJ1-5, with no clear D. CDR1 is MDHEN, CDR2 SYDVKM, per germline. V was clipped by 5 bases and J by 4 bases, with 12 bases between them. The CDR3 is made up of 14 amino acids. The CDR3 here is CASSPYGWNQPQHF. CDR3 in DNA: TGTGCCAGCAGTCCTTACGGGTGGAATCAGCCCCAGCATTTT.

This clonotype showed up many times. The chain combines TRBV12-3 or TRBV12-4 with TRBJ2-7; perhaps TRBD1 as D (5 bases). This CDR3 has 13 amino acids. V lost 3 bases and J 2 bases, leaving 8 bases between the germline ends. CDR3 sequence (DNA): TGTGCCAGCAGTTTTAGCAGGGCCTACGAGCAGTACTTC. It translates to CASSFSRAYEQYF.

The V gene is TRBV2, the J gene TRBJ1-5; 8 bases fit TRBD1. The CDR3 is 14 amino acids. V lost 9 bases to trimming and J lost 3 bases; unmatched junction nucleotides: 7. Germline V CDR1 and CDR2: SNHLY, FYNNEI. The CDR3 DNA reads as TGTGCCAGTAAACAGGGGGAAGACAATCAGCCCCAGCATTTT. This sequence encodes CASKQGEDNQPQHF.

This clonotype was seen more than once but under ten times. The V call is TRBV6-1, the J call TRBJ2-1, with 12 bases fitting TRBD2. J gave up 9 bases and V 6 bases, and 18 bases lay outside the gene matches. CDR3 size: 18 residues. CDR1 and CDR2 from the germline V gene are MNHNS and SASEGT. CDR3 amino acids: CASRPTSGSGLAGREQFF. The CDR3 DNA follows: TGTGCCAGCAGACCAACCTCGGGGTCCGGACTAGCGGGACGTGAGCAGTTCTTC.

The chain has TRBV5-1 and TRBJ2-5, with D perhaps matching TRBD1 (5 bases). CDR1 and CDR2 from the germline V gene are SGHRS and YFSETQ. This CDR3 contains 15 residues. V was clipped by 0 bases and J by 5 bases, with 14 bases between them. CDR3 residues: CASSLGTSPAETQYF. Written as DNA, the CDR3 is TGCGCCAGCAGCTTGGGGACATCCCCGGCGGAGACCCAGTACTTC.

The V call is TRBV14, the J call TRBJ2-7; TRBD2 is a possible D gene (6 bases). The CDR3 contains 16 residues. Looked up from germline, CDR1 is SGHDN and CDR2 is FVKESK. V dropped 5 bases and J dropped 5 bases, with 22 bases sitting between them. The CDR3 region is CASSTLNPGAGNEQYF. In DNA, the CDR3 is TGTGCCAGCAGCACCCTAAACCCGGGAGCCGGGAACGAGCAGTACTTC.

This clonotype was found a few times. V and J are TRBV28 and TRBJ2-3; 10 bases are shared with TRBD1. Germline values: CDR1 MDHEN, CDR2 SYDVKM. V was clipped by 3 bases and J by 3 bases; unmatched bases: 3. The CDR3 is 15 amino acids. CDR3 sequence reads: CASSFLGQGTDTQYF. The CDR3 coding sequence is TGTGCCAGCAGTTTCTTGGGACAGGGGACAGATACGCAGTATTTT.

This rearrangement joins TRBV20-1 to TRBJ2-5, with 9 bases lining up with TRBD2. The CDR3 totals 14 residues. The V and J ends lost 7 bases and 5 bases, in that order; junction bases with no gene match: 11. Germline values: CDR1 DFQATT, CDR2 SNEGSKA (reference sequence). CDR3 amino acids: CSVPSGGGAETQYF. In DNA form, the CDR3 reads TGCAGTGTTCCGTCTGGCGGGGGGGCTGAGACCCAGTACTTC.

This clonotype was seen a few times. The CDR3 DNA reads TGTGCCAGCAGTCCCACCAAAGGGGACCGATTTAACTATGGCTACACCTTC. It translates to CASSPTKGDRFNYGYTF. This sequence joins TRBV14 and TRBJ1-2; TRBD1 is a possible D gene (5 bases). The CDR3 runs 17 residues. Per the germline V gene, CDR1 is SGHDN and CDR2 is FVKESK. Trimming took off 6 bases at V and 1 base at J, with 21 bases between the two ends.

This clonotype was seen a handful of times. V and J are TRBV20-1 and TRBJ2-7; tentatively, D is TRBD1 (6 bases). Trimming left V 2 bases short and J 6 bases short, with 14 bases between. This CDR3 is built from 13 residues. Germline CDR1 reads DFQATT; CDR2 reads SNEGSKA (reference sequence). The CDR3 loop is CSARHRVGGEQYF. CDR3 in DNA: TGCAGTGCTAGACATCGTGTAGGGGGCGAGCAGTACTTC.

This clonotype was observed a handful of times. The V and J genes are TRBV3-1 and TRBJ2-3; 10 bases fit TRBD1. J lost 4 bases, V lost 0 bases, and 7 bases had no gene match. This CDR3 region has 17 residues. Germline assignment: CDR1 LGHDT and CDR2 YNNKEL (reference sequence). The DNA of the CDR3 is TGTGCCAGCAGCCAAGATTCGGGACAGGGGTTGGCAGATACGCAGTATTTT. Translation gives CASSQDSGQGLADTQYF.

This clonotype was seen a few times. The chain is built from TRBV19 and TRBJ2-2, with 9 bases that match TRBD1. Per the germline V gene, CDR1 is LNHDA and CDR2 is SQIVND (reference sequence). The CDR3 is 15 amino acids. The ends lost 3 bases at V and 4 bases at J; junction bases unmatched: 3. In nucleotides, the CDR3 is TGTGCCAGTAGTATTATGGGACAGGGCACCGGGGAGCTGTTTTTT. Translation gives CASSIMGQGTGELFF.

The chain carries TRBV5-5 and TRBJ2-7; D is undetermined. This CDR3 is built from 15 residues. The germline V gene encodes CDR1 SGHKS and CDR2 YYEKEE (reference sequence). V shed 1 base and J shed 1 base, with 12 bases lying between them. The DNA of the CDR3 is TGTGCCAGCAGCTTGTCGGGCCTACTTTCCTACGAGCAGTACTTC. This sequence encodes CASSLSGLLSYEQYF. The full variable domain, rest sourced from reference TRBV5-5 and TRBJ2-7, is DAGVTQSPTHLIKTRGQQVTLRCSPISGHKSVSWYQQVLGQGPQFIFQYYEKEERGRGNFPDRFSARQFPNYSSELNVNALLLGDSALYLCASSLSGLLSYEQYFGPGTRLTVT.

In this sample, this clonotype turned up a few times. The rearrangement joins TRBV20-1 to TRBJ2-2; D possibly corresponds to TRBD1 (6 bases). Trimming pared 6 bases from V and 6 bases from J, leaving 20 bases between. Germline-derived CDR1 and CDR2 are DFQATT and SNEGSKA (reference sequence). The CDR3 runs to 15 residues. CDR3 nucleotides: TGCAGTGCACGACGTCAAGACAGGCTATCCGGGGAGCTGTTTTTT. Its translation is CSARRQDRLSGELFF.

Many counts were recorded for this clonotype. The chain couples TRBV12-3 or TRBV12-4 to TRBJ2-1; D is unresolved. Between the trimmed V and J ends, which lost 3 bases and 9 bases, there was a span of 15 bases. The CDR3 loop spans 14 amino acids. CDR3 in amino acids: CASSLIPAVGEQFF. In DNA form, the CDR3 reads TGTGCCAGCAGTTTGATCCCGGCGGTTGGTGAGCAGTTCTTC.

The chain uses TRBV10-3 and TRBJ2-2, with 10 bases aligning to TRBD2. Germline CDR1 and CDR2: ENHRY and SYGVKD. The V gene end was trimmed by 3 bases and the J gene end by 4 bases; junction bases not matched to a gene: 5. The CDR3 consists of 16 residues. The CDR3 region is CAISDRASGSTGELFF. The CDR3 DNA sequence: TGTGCCATCAGTGATAGGGCTAGCGGGAGCACCGGGGAGCTGTTTTTT.

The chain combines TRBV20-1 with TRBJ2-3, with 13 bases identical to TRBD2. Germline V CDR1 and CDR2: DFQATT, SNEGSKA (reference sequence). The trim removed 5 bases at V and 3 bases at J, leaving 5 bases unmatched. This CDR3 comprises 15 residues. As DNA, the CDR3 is TGCAGTGCTTTTCGGACTAGCGGGAGTACAGATACGCAGTATTTT. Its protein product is CSAFRTSGSTDTQYF.

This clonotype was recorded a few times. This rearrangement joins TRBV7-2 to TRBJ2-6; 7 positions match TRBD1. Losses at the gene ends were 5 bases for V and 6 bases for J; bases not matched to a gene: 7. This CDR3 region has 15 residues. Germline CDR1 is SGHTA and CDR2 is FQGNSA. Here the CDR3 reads CASSEAGTVANVLTF. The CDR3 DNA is TGTGCCAGCAGCGAAGCCGGGACAGTGGCCAACGTCCTGACTTTC.